The present entry profiles one TCR beta chain with its context. Assay: immunoSEQ multiplex PCR; the TCRdb copy retains only in-frame clones and omits some. In the table there are almost 70,000 clones, roughly 90% of which are singletons. The data derive from a study of OX40 agonist ivuxolimab in advanced cancers. Material: CD4+ or CD8+ T cells sorted from blood, obtained in a trial of the OX40 agonist ivuxolimab. This clonotype originated in an adult with an advanced solid tumor such as melanoma, head and neck, liver or kidney cancer.

The CDR3 reads CSASPSEEQYF. The DNA of the CDR3 is TGCAGTGCTAGCCCATCGGAAGAGCAGTACTTC. The V gene is TRBV20-1, the J gene TRBJ2-7; D unresolved. The CDR3 runs 11 residues. Between the trimmed V and J ends, which lost 3 bases and 7 bases, there was a span of 10 bases. The germline gives CDR1 DFQATT, CDR2 SNEGSKA (reference sequence).